Shown below are 8 T cell receptor beta chains from a single sample sequenced in a study of CD8 T cells in Susac syndrome. Random-hexamer reverse transcription was applied to roughly 0.5 to 1 ug RNA. Each CDR3 protein gets one entry after TCRdb re-called the immunoSEQ multiplex PCR reads with MiXCR. Of under 200,000 distinct CDR3 sequences listed, approximately 95% were seen once; the top ten hold 0.095% to 0.15%. Sequenced input: CD4+ T cells from PBMCs. These TCRs come from a human donor with Susac syndrome.

The chain couples TRBV19 to TRBJ2-1; 9 bases line up with TRBD1. The CDR3 contains 15 residues. J was trimmed by 10 bases and V by 4 bases; bases with no gene match: 11. Germline values: CDR1 LNHDA, CDR2 SQIVND (reference sequence). CDR3 loop: CASSSPGQGYTEQFF. CDR3 nucleotide sequence: TGTGCCAGTAGTAGCCCCGGACAGGGGTACACGGAGCAGTTCTTC.

This clonotype was detected only a few times. The CDR3 bases are TGTGCCAGCAGCTTAATGTGGCGGGGGAGCCAAGAGACCCAGTACTTC. It encodes CASSLMWRGSQETQYF. The rearrangement joins TRBV7-2 to TRBJ2-5; the match to TRBD2 covers 7 bases. Per germline, CDR1 SGHTA and CDR2 FQGNSA. The CDR3 loop spans 16 amino acids. V gave up 2 bases and J gave up 1 base; unmatched junction bases: 7.

The chain has TRBV7-8 and TRBJ2-1; possibly TRBD1 for D (6 bases). Germline V gene data show CDR1 as SGHVS and CDR2 as FQNEAQ. The CDR3 covers 16 residues. V lost 4 bases to trimming and J lost 0 bases, with 13 bases between them. The CDR3 nucleotides are TGTGCCAGCAGCTACCAGGGGCCAGTCTCCTACAATGAGCAGTTCTTC. Translation: CASSYQGPVSYNEQFF.

The CDR3 region has the DNA TGTGCCAGCAGCTCTCAAGGAATCACCGGGGAGCTGTTTTTT. Amino acids: CASSSQGITGELFF. The gene calls are TRBV7-2 and TRBJ2-2; D gene ambiguous. Germline-derived CDR1 and CDR2 are SGHTA and FQGNSA. The CDR3 is 14 residues long. V dropped 4 bases and J dropped 4 bases, with 10 bases sitting between them.

This clonotype was counted once. The J gene is TRBJ2-5, the V gene TRBV11-2; a weak D match, TRBD2 (6 bases). The germline gives CDR1 SGHAT, CDR2 FQNNGV. Trimming removed 2 bases at V and 5 bases at J, with 15 bases between. This CDR3 is built from 15 residues. The CDR3 DNA sequence: TGTGCCAGCAGCTTAAGCGCGGGAAGGGCCGAGACCCAGTACTTC. Translated: CASSLSAGRAETQYF.

The rearrangement uses TRBV28 and TRBJ2-1; D perhaps matches TRBD1 (6 bases). Germline values: CDR1 MDHEN, CDR2 SYDVKM. V lost 2 bases to trimming and J lost 12 bases, with 23 bases between them. There are 16 residues in the CDR3. CDR3 nucleotides: TGTGCCAGCAGTTTACCGTCAGGACAGACGACGAGGAGGCAGTTCTTC. Translation: CASSLPSGQTTRRQFF.

The chain joins TRBV20-1 to TRBJ2-3, with unresolved D. The CDR3 length is 12 residues. The germline V gene encodes CDR1 DFQATT and CDR2 SNEGSKA (reference sequence). V lost 7 bases and J 0 bases, leaving 8 bases between the germline ends. The CDR3 here is CSVTGSTDTQYF. The CDR3 DNA reads TGCAGTGTAACCGGGAGCACAGATACGCAGTATTTT.

The chain combines TRBV2 with TRBJ2-5; 9 bases align to TRBD1. V trimming: 6 bases; J trimming: 5 bases; junction bases outside the gene matches: 7. The CDR3 runs 14 residues. Germline CDR1 reads SNHLY; CDR2 reads FYNNEI. CDR3 loop: CASSAGTGMETQYF. As DNA, the CDR3 is TGTGCCAGCAGCGCCGGGACAGGGATGGAGACCCAGTACTTC. Full variable domain (remainder filled in from reference TRBV2 and TRBJ2-5): EPEVTQTPSHQVTQMGQEVILRCVPISNHLYFYWYRQILGQKVEFLVSFYNNEISEKSEIFDDQFSVERPDGSNFTLKIRSTKLEDSAMYFCASSAGTGMETQYFGPGTRLLVL.